These T cell receptor beta chains were read from a single sample in a study of blood T cell repertoires in COVID-19. Clones were read by immunoSEQ multiplex PCR, and TCRdb kept only the in-frame ones, dropping some. This sample has fewer than 250,000 clones; approximately 84% occur once, and the top ten carry about 4%. Sequences were obtained from peripheral blood. These receptors originate from a man in his fifties with acute or convalescent COVID-19. Each CDR3 is given with its conserved first and last residue. A D gene is named only where the DNA matches it firmly. Only part of the rows carry a size: once, few, many, or a class if the clone is expanded.

d_call j_call clone_size v_call cdr3_nt cdr3_aa
TRBD2 TRBJ2-1 . TRBV2 TGTGCCAGCAAGGTGCTAGCGGGAGGGCCGGTTGAGCAGTTCTTC CASKVLAGGPVEQFF
TRBD1 TRBJ2-2 . TRBV6-4 TGTGCCAGCAGCCGACAGGGCGACACCGGGGAGCTGTTTTTT CASSRQGDTGELFF
TRBD2 TRBJ2-7 . TRBV4-1 TGCGCCAGCAGCCGGACTAGCGGGAGTGGGGAGCAGTACTTC CASSRTSGSGEQYF
. TRBJ1-3 few TRBV7-8 TGTGCCAGCAGCTTAGAAAGTTCGGTCGGAAACACCATATATTTT CASSLESSVGNTIYF
. TRBJ1-5 . TRBV5-5 TGTGCCAGCAGCTTGAATACAGGGACGGAGCATTTT CASSLNTGTEHF
. TRBJ2-7 few TRBV7-9 TGTGCCAGCAGCTCATACAGGGTCCCCGCCTACGAGCAGTACTTC CASSSYRVPAYEQYF
TRBD1 TRBJ1-1 . TRBV5-6 TGTGCCAGCCTATTAGGAGGGACAGTGAACACTGAAGCTTTCTTT CASLLGGTVNTEAFF
TRBD1 TRBJ1-2 . TRBV9 TGTGCCAGCAGCGTAAACAGGGGCCTCGGTTATGGCTACACCTTC CASSVNRGLGYGYTF
TRBD1 TRBJ1-2 . TRBV12-3/TRBV12-4 TGTGCCAGCACTCCGGGACAGTTCTATGGCTACACCTTC CASTPGQFYGYTF
TRBD2 TRBJ2-7 . TRBV4-2 TGTGCCAGCAGCCTTCGGCGGGGGGGCTACGACGAGCAGTACTTC CASSLRRGGYDEQYF
TRBD2 TRBJ2-1 . TRBV24-1 TGTGCCACCAGTGACCGCCCGAGAGGTGGGGGGAGGGCCAGAAATGAGCAGTTCTTC CATSDRPRGGGRARNEQFF
. TRBJ1-5 . TRBV6-5 TGTGCCAGCAGCGTCACTGGTCAGCCCCAGCATTTT CASSVTGQPQHF
. TRBJ1-2 . TRBV6-5 TGTGCCAGCAGCTCCCGTGGGGGCGCCGACTATGGCTACACCTTC CASSSRGGADYGYTF
. TRBJ2-1 . TRBV5-1 TGCGCCAGCAGCTTGGATGGGTTAGCGGCCCCCCACGAGTTCTTC CASSLDGLAAPHEFF
. TRBJ1-3 . TRBV2 TGTGCCAGCAGTGTAGAGGGCCGGGACATCTACGGCTCTGGAAACACCATATATTTT CASSVEGRDIYGSGNTIYF
. TRBJ1-1 . TRBV6-2/TRBV6-3 TGTGCCAGCAGCCCAATTACAGGGAGCACTGAAGCTTTCTTT CASSPITGSTEAFF
. TRBJ2-7 . TRBV9 TGTGCCAGCAGCGTTGGCCAGGGAACAGGTTACTACGAGCAGTACTTC CASSVGQGTGYYEQYF
. TRBJ2-7 . TRBV23-1 TGCGCCAACCCCCGGGACACAACACCTTACGAGCAGTACTTC CANPRDTTPYEQYF
. TRBJ1-2 . TRBV9 TGTGCCAGCAGCCCTTACCGGGGGGAAGGCTACACAGGCTACACCTTC CASSPYRGEGYTGYTF
TRBD1 TRBJ2-7 . TRBV5-1 TGCGCCAGCAGCTCCGGGACAGGCTACGAGCAGTACTTC CASSSGTGYEQYF
TRBD1 TRBJ1-2 . TRBV14 TGTGCCAGCAGCCAAGATCAGGGGACAGGGGGCACCTATGGCTACACCTTC CASSQDQGTGGTYGYTF
. TRBJ1-4 . TRBV7-9 TGTGCCAGCAGCCGCCCCGGGGCCGGGGGGGAAAAACTGTTTTTT CASSRPGAGGEKLFF
TRBD1 TRBJ2-5 . TRBV7-9 TGTGCCAGCAGCTGGGGACAGGCCGGGAGAGAGACCCAGTACTTC CASSWGQAGRETQYF
. TRBJ1-5 . TRBV7-2 TGTGCCAGCAGCCCAATCGGGGGGGAGGCTCAGCCCCAGCATTTT CASSPIGGEAQPQHF
TRBD2 TRBJ2-1 . TRBV28 TGTGCCAGCAGTTTATCTAACGGGAGGAATATCGATGAGCAGTTCTTC CASSLSNGRNIDEQFF
. TRBJ1-1 once TRBV19 TGTGCCACAACAAGAACCGGGACAAAAGCCGCTATGAACACTGAAGCTTTCTTT CATTRTGTKAAMNTEAFF
TRBD1 TRBJ1-5 . TRBV10-2 TGCGCCAGCAGTGAGCCTAGACAGGGAAACAATCAGCCCCAGCATTTT CASSEPRQGNNQPQHF